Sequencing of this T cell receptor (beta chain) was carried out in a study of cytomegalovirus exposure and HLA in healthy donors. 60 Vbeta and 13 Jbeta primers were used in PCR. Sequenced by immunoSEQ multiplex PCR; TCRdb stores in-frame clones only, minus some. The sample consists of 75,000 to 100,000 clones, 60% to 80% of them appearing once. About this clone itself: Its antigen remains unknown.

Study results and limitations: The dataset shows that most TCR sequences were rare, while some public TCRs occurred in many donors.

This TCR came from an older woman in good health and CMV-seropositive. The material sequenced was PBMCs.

CDR3 coding DNA: TGTGCCAGCAGCACCCAAGGGGGGACAGGGGGAAGGGCAGATACGCAGTATTTT. It specifies CASSTQGGTGGRADTQYF. V gene TRBV13 combines with J gene TRBJ2-3; the match to TRBD1 covers 11 bases. Per germline, CDR1 PRHDT and CDR2 FYEKMQ (reference sequence). Trimming cost V 5 bases and J 4 bases; bases outside gene matches: 14. The CDR3 covers 18 residues. The variable domain in full, completed from reference TRBV13 and TRBJ2-3, reads AAGVIQSPRHLIKEKRETATLKCYPIPRHDTVYWYQQGPGQDPQFLISFYEKMQSDKGSIPDRFSAQQFSDYHSELNMSSLELGDSALYFCASSTQGGTGGRADTQYFGPGTRLTVL.